The 32 T cell receptor beta chains below were found in one sample sequenced in a study of blood T cell repertoires in COVID-19. Generated by immunoSEQ multiplex PCR, the TCRdb table keeps only in-frame clones and is missing some. The sample lists roughly 100,000 clones; around 73% were seen once. The sample taken for sequencing was peripheral blood. These receptors were taken from a man aged 55 to 70 with active or convalescent COVID-19.

This clone was observed once. The chain recombines TRBV4-1 with TRBJ2-7; 10 bases match TRBD2. In germline, CDR1 is MGHRA, CDR2 YSYEKL. Germline trimming cut 4 bases from V and 3 bases from J; bases unmatched to any gene: 6. The CDR3 spans 15 residues. The CDR3 region has the DNA TGCGCCAGCAGCCTAGCGGGAGGTTTTAACTACGAGCAGTACTTC. Its translation is CASSLAGGFNYEQYF.

The chain carries TRBV5-1 and TRBJ2-1, with D perhaps TRBD1 (6 bases). The CDR3 has 14 residues. Trimming shortened V by 1 base and J by 8 bases, and 13 bases separated the two germline ends. Germline V gene lookup returns CDR1 SGHRS and CDR2 YFSETQ. The CDR3 nucleotides read TGCGCCAGCAGCTTGACCGTGAGACAGGATGAGCAGTTCTTC. Protein sequence: CASSLTVRQDEQFF.

This clone was picked up a small number of times. The chain has TRBV27 and TRBJ2-6; a weak D match, TRBD1 (5 bases). The CDR3 length is 17 residues. The V end was cut by 8 bases, the J end by 1 base, with 18 bases between. Germline assignment: CDR1 MNHEY and CDR2 SMNVEV (reference sequence). CDR3 protein: CASGTRRAKSGANVLTF. As DNA, the CDR3 is TGTGCCAGCGGTACTCGCAGGGCGAAATCTGGGGCCAACGTCCTGACTTTC.

V usage is TRBV7-2 and J usage is TRBJ2-5; 7 bases are shared with TRBD2. Germline V gene sequence: CDR1 SGHTA, CDR2 FQGNSA. The CDR3 runs 14 residues. V trimming: 7 bases; J trimming: 5 bases; junction bases outside the gene matches: 10. The chain's CDR3 is CASTLRGIRETQYF. The DNA of the CDR3 is TGTGCCAGCACCTTGCGGGGGATCCGGGAGACCCAGTACTTC.

V usage is TRBV6-2 or TRBV6-3 and J usage is TRBJ2-7, with a weak D call TRBD1 (7 bases). The V end was cut by 4 bases, the J end by 3 bases, with 16 bases between. Germline CDR1 and CDR2: MNHEY and SVGEGT. The CDR3 is 15 amino acids. For the CDR3, the DNA is TGTGCCAGCAGTTCTGGGGGGACAGCGGTCTACGAGCAGTACTTC. This codes for CASSSGGTAVYEQYF.

The V gene is TRBV6-1, the J gene TRBJ1-5; D not certain. Germline loops: CDR1 MNHNS, CDR2 SASEGT. The germline V and J ends were trimmed by 2 bases and 1 base, with 6 bases remaining between them. CDR3 size: 14 residues. In nucleotides, the CDR3 is TGTGCCAGCAGTGAACGGGGAAGCAATCAGCCCCAGCATTTT. As protein: CASSERGSNQPQHF.

This chain links TRBV3-1 (or the pseudogene TRBV3-2) with TRBJ2-5; 9 positions match TRBD2. CDR1 LGHDT and CDR2 YNNKEL come from the germline V gene (reference sequence). V shed 1 base, J shed 5 bases, and the junction held 8 bases outside the gene matches. The CDR3 has 16 residues. Here the CDR3 DNA reads TGTGCCAGCAGCCAAGTTCTCCTAGCGGGATTGGAGACCCAGTACTTC. It translates to CASSQVLLAGLETQYF.

The chain has TRBV20-1 and TRBJ2-1; TRBD2 is a possible D gene (6 bases). Germline loops: CDR1 DFQATT, CDR2 SNEGSKA (reference sequence). V was clipped by 3 bases and J by 7 bases, with 16 bases between them. The CDR3 spans 14 residues. The CDR3 DNA follows: TGCAGTGCTAGTATGGCGGGAAGCCGAAATGAGCAGTTCTTC. This codes for CSASMAGSRNEQFF.

The rearrangement joins TRBV11-3 to TRBJ2-5; maybe TRBD1 (6 bases). CDR3 length equals 15 residues. V was cut by 3 bases and J by 4 bases, with 15 bases left in between. Germline V lookup: CDR1 SGHNT, CDR2 YENEEA. CDR3 nucleotides: TGTGCCAGCAGCTTTAGGGCACTAGGGGGAGAGACCCAGTACTTC. It translates to CASSFRALGGETQYF.

This rearrangement joins TRBV5-1 to TRBJ2-1; no firm D call. Trimming left V 3 bases short and J 0 bases short, with 7 bases between. CDR1 is SGHRS, CDR2 YFSETQ, per germline. This CDR3 contains 14 residues. CDR3 coding DNA: TGCGCCAGCAGCTCTAGAGGCTCCTACAATGAGCAGTTCTTC. Translating it yields CASSSRGSYNEQFF.

The chain uses TRBV6-5 and TRBJ1-1; D not resolved. V lost 4 bases and J 2 bases, leaving 8 bases between the germline ends. The CDR3 is 13 residues long. The germline CDR1 and CDR2 sequences are MNHEY and SVGAGI. CDR3 sequence (DNA): TGTGCCAGCAGTTTGTCCCTAAACACTGAAGCTTTCTTT. It is translated as CASSLSLNTEAFF.

This rearrangement joins TRBV29-1 to TRBJ1-4; maybe TRBD1 (6 bases). Trimming removed 7 bases from V and 3 bases from J, with 21 bases in between. Germline V gives CDR1 SQVTM, CDR2 ANQGSEA. The CDR3 extends over 16 amino acids. This chain's CDR3 is CSALKEGGAPNEKLFF. CDR3 DNA: TGCAGCGCTCTAAAGGAGGGGGGGGCGCCTAATGAAAAACTGTTTTTT.

CDR3 nucleotide sequence: TGTGCCAGCAGCGTAGGACTAGCGGGAGGTGAGGAGCTGTTTTTT. Its translation: CASSVGLAGGEELFF. V usage is TRBV9 and J usage is TRBJ2-2; TRBD2 matches at 13 bases. This CDR3 comprises 15 residues. Germline CDR1 SGDLS, CDR2 YYNGEE. Trimming took 0 bases from V and 10 from J; bases not matched to a gene: 3.

This chain uses TRBV2 with TRBJ1-3; TRBD1 might be the D (6 bases). The CDR3 runs 15 residues. The ends were cut back, 6 bases at V and 3 bases at J, with 15 bases in the middle. The V gene's germline CDR1 is SNHLY and CDR2 FYNNEI. The CDR3 region has the DNA TGTGCCAGCAGGCAAGGGGGGGCTGATGGAAACACCATATATTTT. The encoded protein is CASRQGGADGNTIYF.

The gene calls are TRBV29-1 and TRBJ1-2; TRBD1 matches 7 bases. This CDR3 region has 14 residues. The germline gives CDR1 SQVTM, CDR2 ANQGSEA. V shed 0 bases, J shed 2 bases, and the junction held 3 bases outside the gene matches. CDR3 DNA: TGCAGCGTTGAAGACTTGACAGGGAACTATGGCTACACCTTC. Protein product: CSVEDLTGNYGYTF.

This chain connects TRBV6-1 to TRBJ2-2; tentative D call: TRBD2 (6 bases). Trimming took off 1 base at V and 7 bases at J, with 10 bases between the two ends. Germline-derived CDR1 and CDR2 are MNHNS and SASEGT. The CDR3 extends over 14 amino acids. The CDR3 sequence is CASSEGGLGGELFF. For the CDR3, the DNA is TGTGCCAGCAGTGAAGGGGGACTTGGCGGGGAGCTGTTTTTT.

V gene TRBV9 combines with J gene TRBJ2-7; TRBD1 matches at 10 bases. Germline CDR1 reads SGDLS; CDR2 reads YYNGEE. The V and J ends lost 3 bases and 5 bases, in that order; junction bases with no gene match: 11. This CDR3 has 16 residues. The CDR3, as DNA: TGTGCCAGCAGCGAGGGGCCCGGACAGGGGGGAGACGAGCAGTACTTC. It encodes CASSEGPGQGGDEQYF.

The genes are TRBV6-5 and TRBJ2-5, with TRBD2 matching over 12 bases. This CDR3 is 16 amino acids long. CDR1 and CDR2 (germline): MNHEY, SVGAGI. Trimming took 4 bases from V and 2 from J; bases not matched to a gene: 5. This CDR3 is CASSFSSGRGQETQYF. The CDR3 bases are TGTGCCAGCAGTTTCTCTAGCGGGAGGGGGCAAGAGACCCAGTACTTC.

V gene TRBV24-1 combines with J gene TRBJ2-1, with 11 bases fitting TRBD2. The junction had 2 bases not matched to a gene; V was cut back by 2 bases and J by 3 bases. The CDR3 consists of 16 residues. Per germline, CDR1 KGHDR and CDR2 SFDVKD. This chain's CDR3 is CATSDSGTSGYNEQFF. DNA of the CDR3: TGTGCCACCAGTGATTCCGGGACTAGCGGCTACAATGAGCAGTTCTTC.

The chain carries TRBV29-1 and TRBJ1-1, with 10 positions matching TRBD1. The CDR3 contains 14 residues. Germline values: CDR1 SQVTM, CDR2 ANQGSEA. The V gene end was trimmed by 4 bases and the J gene end by 11 bases; junction bases not matched to a gene: 13. CDR3: CSVARAPGQGKAFF. CDR3 sequence (DNA): TGCAGCGTTGCCCGCGCGCCGGGACAGGGGAAGGCTTTCTTT.

The V call is TRBV27, the J call TRBJ2-7; 8 bases map to TRBD1. Germline loops: CDR1 MNHEY, CDR2 SMNVEV (reference sequence). This CDR3 contains 16 residues. J lost 6 bases, V lost 5 bases, and 15 bases had no gene match. The CDR3 DNA is TGTGCCAGCAGTGCGAAGACAGGGGCCACCCCTGGCGAGCAGTACGTC. Protein: CASSAKTGATPGEQYV.

The V gene is TRBV6-6, the J gene TRBJ1-2; 8 bases align to TRBD1. This CDR3 is built from 12 residues. Germline V gene sequence: CDR1 MNHNY, CDR2 SVGAGI (reference sequence). Germline trimming cut 5 bases from V and 6 bases from J; bases unmatched to any gene: 2. Here the CDR3 DNA reads TGTGCCAGCAGTAAACAGGGGGATGGCTACACCTTC. Its translation is CASSKQGDGYTF.

The chain carries TRBV7-2 and TRBJ2-5, with 13 bases matching TRBD2. Unmatched junction bases numbered 7, after V lost 5 bases and J lost 1 base. Germline loops: CDR1 SGHTA, CDR2 FQGNSA. The length of the CDR3 is 17 residues. Written as DNA, the CDR3 is TGTGCCAGCAGCGTAAAAGGACTAGCGGGGGCCCAAGAGACCCAGTACTTC. Its translation is CASSVKGLAGAQETQYF.

J is TRBJ2-1 and V is TRBV29-1; 9 nucleotides align to TRBD2. CDR1 SQVTM and CDR2 ANQGSEA come from the germline V gene. The CDR3 is 14 residues long. V trimming: 6 bases; J trimming: 0 bases; junction bases outside the gene matches: 3. CDR3 sequence: CSVYSGSSYNEQFF. CDR3 coding DNA: TGCAGCGTGTATAGCGGGAGCTCCTACAATGAGCAGTTCTTC.

V is TRBV2 and J is TRBJ1-2; D is perhaps TRBD1 (5 bases). Germline V gives CDR1 SNHLY, CDR2 FYNNEI. The CDR3 loop spans 12 amino acids. Trimming cost V 5 bases and J 4 bases, with 8 bases left between them. The CDR3: CASSFDSYGYTF. DNA for the CDR3: TGTGCCAGCAGTTTTGACAGCTATGGCTACACCTTC.

The table lists this clone with a few counts. This chain uses TRBV10-1 with TRBJ2-5; D is possibly TRBD1 (5 bases). Germline-derived CDR1 and CDR2 are WNHNN and SYGVQD (reference sequence). The CDR3 sequence is 15 residues long. With 7 bases removed from V and 3 bases from J, the gap between germline ends came to 18 bases. The DNA for the CDR3 is TGCGCCAGCACTCAGGGCGACTCAGACAAAGAGACCCAGTACTTC. This encodes CASTQGDSDKETQYF.

The chain's CDR3 is CASSQDGQENEKLFF. Here the CDR3 DNA reads TGCGCCAGCAGCCAAGATGGGCAGGAAAATGAAAAACTGTTTTTT. The chain carries TRBV4-1 and TRBJ1-4, with D unresolved. Trimming took off 0 bases at V and 5 bases at J, with 10 bases between the two ends. The CDR3 contains 15 residues. Germline V gene data show CDR1 as MGHRA and CDR2 as YSYEKL.

The chain is built from TRBV9 and TRBJ2-3; 10 bases are shared with TRBD1. The ends lost 2 bases at V and 6 bases at J; junction bases unmatched: 6. CDR1 is SGDLS, CDR2 YYNGEE, per germline. The CDR3 consists of 15 residues. The CDR3 DNA reads TGTGCCAGCAGCGTTAGGACAGGGGGAACGGATACGCAGTATTTT. It specifies CASSVRTGGTDTQYF.

The gene calls are TRBV24-1 and TRBJ1-1; possible D gene TRBD1, 5 bases. The CDR3 covers 16 residues. CDR1 and CDR2 (germline): KGHDR, SFDVKD. Trimming took off 12 bases at V and 0 bases at J, with 22 bases between the two ends. CDR3 residues: CARRGGTGWVNTEAFF. The CDR3 DNA reads TGTGCCCGCCGGGGGGGGACTGGGTGGGTGAACACTGAAGCTTTCTTT.

The chain has TRBV5-1 and TRBJ1-1, with 7 bases fitting TRBD1. CDR1 is SGHRS, CDR2 YFSETQ, per germline. The CDR3 sequence is 16 residues long. J lost 1 base, V lost 5 bases, and 11 bases had no gene match. The CDR3 here is CASSLAVQGGNTEAFF. The CDR3 DNA reads TGCGCCAGCAGTCTTGCCGTCCAGGGGGGGAACACTGAAGCTTTCTTT. Full variable domain (remainder filled in from reference TRBV5-1 and TRBJ1-1): KAGVTQTPRYLIKTRGQQVTLSCSPISGHRSVSWYQQTPGQGLQFLFEYFSETQRNKGNFPGRFSGRQFSNSRSEMNVSTLELGDSALYLCASSLAVQGGNTEAFFGQGTRLTVV.

This chain connects TRBV6-6 to TRBJ2-1; 7 nucleotides align to TRBD1. The V segment lost 2 bases and the J segment 7 bases; nucleotides outside the gene matches: 2. The CDR3 spans 13 residues. Per germline, CDR1 MNHNY and CDR2 SVGAGI (reference sequence). The CDR3 coding sequence is TGTGCCAGCAGTTACCCAGGGGGAAATGAGCAGTTCTTC. Translating gives CASSYPGGNEQFF.

This clone was found a few times. This chain joins TRBV7-9 and TRBJ2-6, with 7 nucleotides matching TRBD1. V shed 5 bases, J shed 0 bases, and the junction held 7 bases outside the gene matches. CDR3 size: 17 residues. CDR1 and CDR2 from the germline V gene are SEHNR and FQNEAQ (reference sequence). CDR3 bases: TGTGCCAGCAGCGGCCCGGGACAGCTCTCTGGGGCCAACGTCCTGACTTTC. Encoded protein: CASSGPGQLSGANVLTF.